The 3 T cell receptor beta chains listed next were all sequenced from one sample in a study of blood T cell repertoires in COVID-19. The table came from immunoSEQ multiplex PCR; TCRdb's copy has only in-frame clones and leaves some out. The sample carries roughly 210,000 clones, less than 90% recorded once. Sequenced sample: peripheral blood. All receptors come from a woman older than 75 with COVID-19, enrolled during active disease.

CDR3 loop: CATSAGGYSYNEQFF. CDR3 in DNA: TGTGCCACCTCGGCAGGGGGCTATTCCTACAATGAGCAGTTCTTC. The chain couples TRBV6-5 to TRBJ2-1; 8 nucleotides align to TRBD1. Looked up from germline, CDR1 is MNHEY and CDR2 is SVGAGI. The trim removed 10 bases at V and 1 base at J, leaving 9 bases unmatched. The CDR3 loop spans 15 amino acids.

The chain combines TRBV29-1 with TRBJ2-1, with D possibly matching TRBD2 (6 bases). Trimming removed 4 bases from V and 0 bases from J, with 19 bases in between. The germline gives CDR1 SQVTM, CDR2 ANQGSEA. This CDR3 is 17 amino acids long. The CDR3 here is CSVARLGPLSSYNEQFF. CDR3 nucleotides: TGCAGCGTTGCCAGACTAGGCCCGCTGAGCTCCTACAATGAGCAGTTCTTC.

The chain joins TRBV18 to TRBJ1-3; 7 bases are a match to TRBD1. CDR1 is KGHSH, CDR2 LQKENI, per germline. V lost 3 bases to trimming and J lost 1 base; unmatched junction nucleotides: 3. This CDR3 has 15 residues. As DNA, the CDR3 is TGTGCCAGCTCACCGGACAGGCTTTCTGGAAACACCATATATTTT. Translated, it gives CASSPDRLSGNTIYF.